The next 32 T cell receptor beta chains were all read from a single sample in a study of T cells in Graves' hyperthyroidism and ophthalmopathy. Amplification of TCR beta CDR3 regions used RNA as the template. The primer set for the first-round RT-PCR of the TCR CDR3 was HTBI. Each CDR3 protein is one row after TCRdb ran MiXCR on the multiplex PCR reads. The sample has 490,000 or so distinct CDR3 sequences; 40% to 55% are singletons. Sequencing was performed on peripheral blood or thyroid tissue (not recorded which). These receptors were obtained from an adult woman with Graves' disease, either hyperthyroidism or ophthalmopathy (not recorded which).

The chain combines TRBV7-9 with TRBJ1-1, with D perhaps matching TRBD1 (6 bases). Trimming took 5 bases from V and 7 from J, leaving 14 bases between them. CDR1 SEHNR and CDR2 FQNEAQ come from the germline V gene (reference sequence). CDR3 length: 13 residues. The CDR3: CASSLAGGVEAFF. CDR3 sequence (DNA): TGTGCCAGCAGCCTCGCGGGGGGCGTTGAAGCTTTCTTT. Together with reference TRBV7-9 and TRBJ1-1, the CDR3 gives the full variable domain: DTGVSQNPRHKITKRGQNVTFRCDPISEHNRLYWYRQTLGQGPEFLTYFQNEAQLEKSRLLSDRFSAERPKGSFSTLEIQRTEQGDSAMYLCASSLAGGVEAFFGQGTRLTVV.

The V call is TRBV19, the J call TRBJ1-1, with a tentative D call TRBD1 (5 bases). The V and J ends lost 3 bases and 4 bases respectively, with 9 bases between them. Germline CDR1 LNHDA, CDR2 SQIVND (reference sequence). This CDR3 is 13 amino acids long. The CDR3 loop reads CASSMEGATEAFF. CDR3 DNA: TGTGCCAGTAGTATGGAAGGGGCCACTGAAGCTTTCTTT. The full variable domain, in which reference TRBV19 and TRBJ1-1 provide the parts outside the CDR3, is DGGITQSPKYLFRKEGQNVTLSCEQNLNHDAMYWYRQDPGQGLRLIYYSQIVNDFQKGDIAEGYSVSREKKESFPLTVTSAQKNPTAFYLCASSMEGATEAFFGQGTRLTVV.

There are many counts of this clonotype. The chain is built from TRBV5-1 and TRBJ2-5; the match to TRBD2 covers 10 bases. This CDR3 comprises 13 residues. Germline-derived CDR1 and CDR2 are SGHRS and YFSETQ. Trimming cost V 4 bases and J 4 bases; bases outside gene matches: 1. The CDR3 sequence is CASSRLAGETQYF. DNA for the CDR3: TGCGCCAGCAGCCGACTAGCGGGAGAGACCCAGTACTTC.

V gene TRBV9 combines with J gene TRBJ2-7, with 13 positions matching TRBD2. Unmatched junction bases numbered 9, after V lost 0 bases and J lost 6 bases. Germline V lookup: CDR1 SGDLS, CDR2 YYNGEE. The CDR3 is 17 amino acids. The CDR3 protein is CASSVGGLAGPTGEQYF. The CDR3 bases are TGTGCCAGCAGCGTAGGGGGACTAGCGGGACCAACGGGCGAGCAGTACTTC.

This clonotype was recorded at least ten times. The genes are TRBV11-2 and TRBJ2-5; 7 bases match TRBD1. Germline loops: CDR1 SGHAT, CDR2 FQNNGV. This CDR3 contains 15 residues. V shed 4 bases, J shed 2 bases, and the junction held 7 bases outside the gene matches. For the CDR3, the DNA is TGTGCCAGCAGCTCCAATCCGGGACAGCAAGAGACCCAGTACTTC. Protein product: CASSSNPGQQETQYF.

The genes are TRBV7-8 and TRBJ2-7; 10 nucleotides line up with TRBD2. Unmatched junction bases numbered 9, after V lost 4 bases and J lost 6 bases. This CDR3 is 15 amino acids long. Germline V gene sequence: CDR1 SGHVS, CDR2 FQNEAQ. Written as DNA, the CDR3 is TGTGCCAGCAGCTCTCGGTCTAGCGGGAGTCCCGAGCAGTACTTC. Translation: CASSSRSSGSPEQYF.

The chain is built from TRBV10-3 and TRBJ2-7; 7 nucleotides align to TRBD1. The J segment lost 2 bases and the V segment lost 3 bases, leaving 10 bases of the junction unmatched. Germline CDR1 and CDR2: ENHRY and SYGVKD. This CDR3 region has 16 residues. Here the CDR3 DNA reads TGTGCCATCAGTGAAGTGACGACAGGGAATCCCTACGAGCAGTACTTC. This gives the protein CAISEVTTGNPYEQYF.

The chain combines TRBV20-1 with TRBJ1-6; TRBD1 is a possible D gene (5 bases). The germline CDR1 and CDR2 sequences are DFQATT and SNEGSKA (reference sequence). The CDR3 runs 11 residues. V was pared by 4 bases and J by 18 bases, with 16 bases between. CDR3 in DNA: TGCAGTGCTAAGAGTGGAGGGCAGGGCCACTTT. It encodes CSAKSGGQGHF.

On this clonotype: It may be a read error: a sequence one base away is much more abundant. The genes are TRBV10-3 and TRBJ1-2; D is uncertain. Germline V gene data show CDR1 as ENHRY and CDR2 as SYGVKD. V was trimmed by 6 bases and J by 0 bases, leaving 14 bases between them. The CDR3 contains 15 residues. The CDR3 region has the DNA TGTGCCATCAGCCCCCGACGACCGGCTAACTATGGCTACACCTTC. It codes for CAISPRRPANYGYTF.

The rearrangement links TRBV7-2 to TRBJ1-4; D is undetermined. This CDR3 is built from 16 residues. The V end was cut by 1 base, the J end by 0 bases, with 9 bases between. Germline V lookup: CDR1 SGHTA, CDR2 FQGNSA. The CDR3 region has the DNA TGTGCCAGCAGCTTAGGGGCAGCCGCAACTAATGAAAAACTGTTTTTT. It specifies CASSLGAAATNEKLFF. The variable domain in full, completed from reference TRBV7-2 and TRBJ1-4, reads GAGVSQSPSNKVTEKGKDVELRCDPISGHTALYWYRQSLGQGLEFLIYFQGNSAPDKSGLPSDRFSAERTGGSVSTLTIQRTQQEDSAVYLCASSLGAAATNEKLFFGSGTQLSVL.

The CDR3 loop reads CATSDSGQGSQPQHF. DNA of the CDR3: TGTGCCACCAGTGATTCGGGACAGGGGAGTCAGCCCCAGCATTTT. The chain joins TRBV24-1 to TRBJ1-5; 10 nucleotides match TRBD1. CDR1 and CDR2 (germline): KGHDR, SFDVKD. J was trimmed by 6 bases and V by 2 bases; bases with no gene match: 3. The CDR3 extends over 15 amino acids.

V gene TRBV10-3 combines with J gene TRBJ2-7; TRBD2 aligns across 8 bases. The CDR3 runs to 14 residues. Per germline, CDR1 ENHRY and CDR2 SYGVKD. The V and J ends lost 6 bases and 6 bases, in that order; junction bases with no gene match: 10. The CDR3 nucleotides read TGTGCCATCAGCGTGGGACTAGGCCACGGCGAGCAGTACTTC. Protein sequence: CAISVGLGHGEQYF.

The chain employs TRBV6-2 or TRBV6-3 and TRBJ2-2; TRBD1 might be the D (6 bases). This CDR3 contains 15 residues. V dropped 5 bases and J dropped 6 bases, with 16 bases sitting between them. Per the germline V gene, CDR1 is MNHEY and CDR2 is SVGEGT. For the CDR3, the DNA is TGTGCCAGCAGTCAGGGGCAGTTCCTATCCGGGGAGCTGTTTTTT. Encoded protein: CASSQGQFLSGELFF.

The CDR3 region is CASSEYDGGYEQYF. Written as DNA, the CDR3 is TGTGCCAGCAGTGAATATGATGGGGGCTACGAGCAGTACTTC. The rearrangement joins TRBV25-1 to TRBJ2-7, with D possibly called TRBD1 or TRBD2 (5 bases each). V was pared by 0 bases and J by 3 bases, with 9 bases between. This CDR3 contains 14 residues. In germline, CDR1 is MGHDK, CDR2 SYGVNS.

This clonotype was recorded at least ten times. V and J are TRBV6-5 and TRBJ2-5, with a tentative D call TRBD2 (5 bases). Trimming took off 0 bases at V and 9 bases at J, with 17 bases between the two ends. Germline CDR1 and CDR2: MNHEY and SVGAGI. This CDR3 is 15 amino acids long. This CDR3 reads CASSYSSGSRGSQYF. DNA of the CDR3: TGTGCCAGCAGTTACTCGTCGGGCTCTAGAGGGTCCCAGTACTTC.

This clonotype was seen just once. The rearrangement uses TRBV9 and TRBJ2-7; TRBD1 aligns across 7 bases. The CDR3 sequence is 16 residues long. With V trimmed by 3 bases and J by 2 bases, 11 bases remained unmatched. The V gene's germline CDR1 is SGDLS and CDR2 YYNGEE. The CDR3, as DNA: TGTGCCAGCAGCGGATTCGGGACAGCGGCCGCCTACGAGCAGTACTTC. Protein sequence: CASSGFGTAAAYEQYF.

The CDR3 protein is CASRSSGSHEQYF. The CDR3 DNA reads as TGTGCCAGCAGATCTAGCGGGAGCCACGAGCAGTACTTC. The chain joins TRBV7-2 to TRBJ2-7, with 10 bases that match TRBD2. CDR3 size: 13 residues. J gave up 5 bases and V 6 bases, and 4 bases lay outside the gene matches. Germline V lookup: CDR1 SGHTA, CDR2 FQGNSA. The full variable domain, its missing parts supplied by reference TRBV7-2 and TRBJ2-7, is GAGVSQSPSNKVTEKGKDVELRCDPISGHTALYWYRQSLGQGLEFLIYFQGNSAPDKSGLPSDRFSAERTGGSVSTLTIQRTQQEDSAVYLCASRSSGSHEQYFGPGTRLTVT.

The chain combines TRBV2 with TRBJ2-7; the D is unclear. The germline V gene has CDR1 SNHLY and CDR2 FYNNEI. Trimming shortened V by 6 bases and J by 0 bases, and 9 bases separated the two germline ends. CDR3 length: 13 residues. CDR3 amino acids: CASRPPASYEQYF. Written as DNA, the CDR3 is TGTGCCAGCAGACCACCGGCCTCCTACGAGCAGTACTTC.

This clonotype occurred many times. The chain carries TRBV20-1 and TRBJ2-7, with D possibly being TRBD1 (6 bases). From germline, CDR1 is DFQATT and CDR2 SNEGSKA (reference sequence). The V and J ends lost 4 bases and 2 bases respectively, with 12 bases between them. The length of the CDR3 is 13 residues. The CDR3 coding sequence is TGCAGTGCTACACCCGGGACACCCTACGAGCAGTACTTC. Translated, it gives CSATPGTPYEQYF.

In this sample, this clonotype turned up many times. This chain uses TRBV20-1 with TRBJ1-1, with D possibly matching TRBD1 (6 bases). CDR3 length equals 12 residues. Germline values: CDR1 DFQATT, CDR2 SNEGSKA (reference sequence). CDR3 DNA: TGCAGAGTACAGGGAGAGTACACTGAAGCTTTCTTT. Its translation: CRVQGEYTEAFF.

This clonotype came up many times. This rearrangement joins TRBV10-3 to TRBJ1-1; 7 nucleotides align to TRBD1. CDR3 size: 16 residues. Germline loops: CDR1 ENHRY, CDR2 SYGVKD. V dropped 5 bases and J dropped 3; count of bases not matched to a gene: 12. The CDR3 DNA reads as TGTGCCATCAGTCCAAACAGGGGACGTAGGCACACTGAAGCTTTCTTT. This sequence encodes CAISPNRGRRHTEAFF.

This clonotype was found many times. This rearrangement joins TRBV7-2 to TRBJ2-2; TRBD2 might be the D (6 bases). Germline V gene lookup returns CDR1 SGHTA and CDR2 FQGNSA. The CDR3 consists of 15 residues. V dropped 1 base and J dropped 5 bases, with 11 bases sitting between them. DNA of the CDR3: TGTGCCAGCAGCTTAGACGGGAGTTGGACCGGGGAGCTGTTTTTT. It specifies CASSLDGSWTGELFF.

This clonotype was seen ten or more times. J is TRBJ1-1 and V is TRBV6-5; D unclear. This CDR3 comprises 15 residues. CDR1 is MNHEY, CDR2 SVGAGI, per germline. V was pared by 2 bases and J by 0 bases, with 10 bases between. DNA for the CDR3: TGTGCCAGCAGTTACGGTGTTTTAATGAACACTGAAGCTTTCTTT. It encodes CASSYGVLMNTEAFF.

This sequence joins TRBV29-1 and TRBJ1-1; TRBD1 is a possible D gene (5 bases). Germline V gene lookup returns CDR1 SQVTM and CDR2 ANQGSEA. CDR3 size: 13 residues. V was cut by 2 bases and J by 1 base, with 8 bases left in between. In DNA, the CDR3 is TGCAGCGTTGAAATGGGGGAGAACACTGAAGCTTTCTTT. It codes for CSVEMGENTEAFF.

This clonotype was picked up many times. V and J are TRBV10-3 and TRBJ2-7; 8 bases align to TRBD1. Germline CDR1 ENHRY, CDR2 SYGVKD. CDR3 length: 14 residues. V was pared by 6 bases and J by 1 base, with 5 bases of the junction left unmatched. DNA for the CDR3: TGTGCCATCAGGGGAGGACAGGGTTCCTACGAGCAGTACTTC. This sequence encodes CAIRGGQGSYEQYF.

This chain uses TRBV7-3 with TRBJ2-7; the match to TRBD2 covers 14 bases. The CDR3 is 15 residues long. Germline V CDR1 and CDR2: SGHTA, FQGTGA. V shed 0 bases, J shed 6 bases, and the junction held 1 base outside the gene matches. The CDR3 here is CASSLTGLAGAEQYF. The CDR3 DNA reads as TGTGCCAGCAGCTTAACGGGACTAGCGGGAGCCGAGCAGTACTTC. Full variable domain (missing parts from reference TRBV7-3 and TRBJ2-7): GAGVSQTPSNKVTEKGKYVELRCDPISGHTALYWYRQSLGQGPEFLIYFQGTGAADDSGLPNDRFFAVRPEGSVSTLKIQRTERGDSAVYLCASSLTGLAGAEQYFGPGTRLTVT.

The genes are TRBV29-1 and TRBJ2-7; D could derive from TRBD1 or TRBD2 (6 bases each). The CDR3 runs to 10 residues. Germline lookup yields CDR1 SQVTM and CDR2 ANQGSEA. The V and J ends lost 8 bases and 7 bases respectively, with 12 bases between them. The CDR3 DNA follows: TGCAGCCAAGGGGGGTCGGAGCAGTACTTC. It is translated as CSQGGSEQYF.

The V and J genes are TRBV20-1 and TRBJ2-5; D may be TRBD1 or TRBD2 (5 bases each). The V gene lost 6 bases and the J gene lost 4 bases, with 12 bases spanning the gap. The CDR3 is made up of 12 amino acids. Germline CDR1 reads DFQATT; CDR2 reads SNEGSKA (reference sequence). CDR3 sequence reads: CSASGTGETQYF. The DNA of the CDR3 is TGCAGTGCGTCGGGGACGGGAGAGACCCAGTACTTC.

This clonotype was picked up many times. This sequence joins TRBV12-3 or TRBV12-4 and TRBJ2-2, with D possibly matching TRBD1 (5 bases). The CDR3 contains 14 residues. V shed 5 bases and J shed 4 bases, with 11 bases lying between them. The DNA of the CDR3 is TGTGCCAGCAGTCCCCTTAGGGGCACCGGGGAGCTGTTTTTT. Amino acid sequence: CASSPLRGTGELFF.

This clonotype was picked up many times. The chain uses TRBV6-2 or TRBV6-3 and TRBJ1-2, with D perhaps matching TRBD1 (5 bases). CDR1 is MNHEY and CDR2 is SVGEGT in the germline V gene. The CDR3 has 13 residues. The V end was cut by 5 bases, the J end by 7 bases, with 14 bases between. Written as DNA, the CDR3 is TGTGCCAGCAGTAACCGGGACGGTATTGGCTACACCTTC. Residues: CASSNRDGIGYTF.

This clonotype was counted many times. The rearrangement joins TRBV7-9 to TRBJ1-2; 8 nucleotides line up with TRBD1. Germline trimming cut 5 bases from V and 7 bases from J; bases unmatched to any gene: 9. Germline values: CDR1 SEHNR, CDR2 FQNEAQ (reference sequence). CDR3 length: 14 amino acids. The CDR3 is CASSKEGQARGYTF. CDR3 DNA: TGTGCCAGCAGCAAAGAGGGACAGGCGCGTGGCTACACCTTC. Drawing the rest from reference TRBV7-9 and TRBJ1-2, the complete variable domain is DTGVSQNPRHKITKRGQNVTFRCDPISEHNRLYWYRQTLGQGPEFLTYFQNEAQLEKSRLLSDRFSAERPKGSFSTLEIQRTEQGDSAMYLCASSKEGQARGYTFGSGTRLTVV.

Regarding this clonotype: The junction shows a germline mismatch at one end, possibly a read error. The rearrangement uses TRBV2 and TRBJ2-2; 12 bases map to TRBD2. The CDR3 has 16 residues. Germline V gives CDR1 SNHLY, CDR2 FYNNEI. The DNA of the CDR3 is TGTGCCAGCAGCCTGACTAGCGGGGGTAACACCGGGGAGCTGTCTTGG. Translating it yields CASSLTSGGNTGELSW.